Included here is one T cell receptor beta chain sequence, with context. In the original processing: It was from reference gene primer amplification that nucleated cell counts were estimated. Measured with immunoSEQ multiplex PCR; TCRdb has only the in-frame clones, and not every one. D and trimming were read from the DNA, whereas the V and J calls and clone size are those reported in that table. In the table there are roughly 280,000 clones, approximately 81% of which are singletons. The source of the sample is a study of blood T cell repertoires in COVID-19. Study information: Some COVID-19 samples were acute and others convalescent; all came from the United States, Italy and Spain. In each case, the material was cDNA or gDNA derived from T cells, B-cell-depleted T cells, or PBMCs.

The CDR3 has 14 amino acids. V lost 4 bases, J lost 8 bases, and 5 bases stayed unmatched. CDR1 is SGHAT and CDR2 is FQDESV in the germline V gene (reference sequence). This TCR was sampled from a man aged 55-75 years with acute or convalescent COVID-19. Sequencing used peripheral blood. The chain has TRBV11-1 and TRBJ2-4; TRBD1 agrees at 10 bases. CDR3 residues: CASSSRDRGDIQYF. The CDR3 DNA reads TGTGCCAGCAGCTCCCGGGACAGGGGAGACATTCAGTACTTC.